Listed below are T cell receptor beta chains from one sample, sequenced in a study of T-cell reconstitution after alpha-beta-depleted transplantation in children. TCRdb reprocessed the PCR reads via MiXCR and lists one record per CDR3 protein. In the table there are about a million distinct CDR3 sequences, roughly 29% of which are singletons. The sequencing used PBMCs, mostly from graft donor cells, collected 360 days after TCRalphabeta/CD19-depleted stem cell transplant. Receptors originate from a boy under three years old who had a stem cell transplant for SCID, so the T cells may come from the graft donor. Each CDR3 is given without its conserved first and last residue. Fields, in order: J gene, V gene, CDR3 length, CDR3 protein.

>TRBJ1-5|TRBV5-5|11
ASSSDKDQPQH
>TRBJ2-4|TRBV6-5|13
ASSYSEEGRNIQY
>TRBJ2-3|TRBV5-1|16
ASSLALTSGGHTDTQY
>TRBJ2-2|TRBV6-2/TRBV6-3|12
ASSYVRNTGELF
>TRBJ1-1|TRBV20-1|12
SASTPEMNTEAF
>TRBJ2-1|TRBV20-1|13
SASRWGAPYNEQF
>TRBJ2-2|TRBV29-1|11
SVDTSNTGELF
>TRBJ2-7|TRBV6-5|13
ASSYYGRGSYEQY
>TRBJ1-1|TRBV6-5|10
ASKGPVGEAF
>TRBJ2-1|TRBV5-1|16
ASSSTRPDREKYNEQF
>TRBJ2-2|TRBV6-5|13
ASSYVWDGAGELF
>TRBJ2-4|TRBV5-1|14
ASSLAGTGGGNIQY
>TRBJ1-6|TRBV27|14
ASSLREGGYNSPLH
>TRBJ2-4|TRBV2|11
ASKLTGGNIQY
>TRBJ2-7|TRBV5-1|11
ASSLNRDIEQY
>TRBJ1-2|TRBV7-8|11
ASSSSGGIGYT
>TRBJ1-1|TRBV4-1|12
ASSQFHGSTEAF
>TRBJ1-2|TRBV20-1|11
SAKAGGSYGYT
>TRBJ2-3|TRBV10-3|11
AISKGGTDTQY
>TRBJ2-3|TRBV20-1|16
SATRLVSFLPSTDTQY
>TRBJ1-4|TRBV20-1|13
SARAHAPTNEKLF